The source of this T cell receptor beta chain is a study of blood T cell repertoires in COVID-19. Whole-study context: Sample material is recorded as cDNA or gDNA derived from T cells, B-cell-depleted T cells, or PBMCs.

In the source study's methods: The authors estimated nucleated cell counts from reference gene primer amplification. Measured with immunoSEQ multiplex PCR; TCRdb has only the in-frame clones, and not every one. V and J calls and clone size are given by that table; D and trimming were obtained from the DNA. The table has over 100,000 clones, less than 85% seen once. The junction had 8 bases not matched to a gene; V was cut back by 2 bases and J by 4 bases. The CDR3 is made up of 17 amino acids. Germline V gene data show CDR1 as MDHEN and CDR2 as SYDVKM. The TCR sequence derives from a woman aged 55 to 70 with acute or convalescent COVID-19. The chain uses TRBV28 and TRBJ1-1; 12 positions agree with TRBD1. The specimen sequenced was peripheral blood. The CDR3 loop is CASSLPGTGGTSTEAFF. The CDR3 DNA is TGTGCCAGCAGTTTACCCGGGACAGGGGGCACCAGCACTGAAGCTTTCTTT.